The clone carrying this T cell receptor beta chain was counted many times. What it binds is unknown. TCRdb recomputed calls from the 5' RACE reads with MiXCR, one row per CDR3 protein. Among some 250,000 distinct CDR3 sequences, approximately 9% were seen once, and the ten largest hold approximately 6.3%. This sample stems from a study of CD8 T cells in ankylosing spondylitis. Study-wide results and caveats: Reported data indicate significant enrichment of disease-linked clones within matched ankylosing spondylitis synovial fluid. Characteristic of ankylosing spondylitis blood, it appeared, was a TCR beta motif comprising 7 to 9 highly homologous variants.

Deletions cut 0 bases from V and 0 bases from J, with 15 bases between. This CDR3 is built from 17 residues. Germline-derived CDR1 and CDR2 are DFQATT and SNEGSKA (reference sequence). Source material: blood, either unsorted or a sorted T cell fraction (not recorded which). The sequence was obtained from a male donor with ankylosing spondylitis or in good health (not recorded which). The V gene is TRBV20-1, the J gene TRBJ2-1; TRBD2 might be the D (6 bases). As DNA, the CDR3 is TGCAGTGCTAGAGATCCCCAGCGGGCCAGCTCCTACAATGAGCAGTTCTTC. Its translation is CSARDPQRASSYNEQFF.